The TCR beta chain described here comes from a study of T cell repertoires in ileal Crohn's disease. A single count supports this clone. Sequencing was performed with immunoSEQ multiplex PCR; in TCRdb, only in-frame clones are kept and a portion is missing. The sample yields fewer than 10,000 clones, roughly 73% seen once. The CDR3 consists of 19 residues. The J segment lost 3 bases and the V segment lost 5 bases, leaving 15 bases of the junction unmatched. The V gene's germline CDR1 is LNHNV and CDR2 YYDKDF (reference sequence). V and J are TRBV15 and TRBJ2-2; 10 bases fit TRBD1. The sequenced sample consisted of ileal tissue. The sequence was collected from an adult with Crohn's disease. CDR3 nucleotide sequence: TGTGCCACCAGCGCCGACTCCGTGGACAGGGGGATCTACACCGGGGAGCTGTTTTTT. Its translation: CATSADSVDRGIYTGELFF.